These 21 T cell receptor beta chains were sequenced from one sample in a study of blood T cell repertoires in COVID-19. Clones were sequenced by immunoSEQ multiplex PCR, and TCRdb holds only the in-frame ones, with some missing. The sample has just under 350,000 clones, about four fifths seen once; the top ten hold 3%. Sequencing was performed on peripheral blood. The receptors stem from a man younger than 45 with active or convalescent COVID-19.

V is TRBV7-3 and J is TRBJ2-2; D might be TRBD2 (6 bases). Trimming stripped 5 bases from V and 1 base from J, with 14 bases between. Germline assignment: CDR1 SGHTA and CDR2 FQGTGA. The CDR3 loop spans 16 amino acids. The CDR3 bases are TGTGCCAGCAGCGTCTCGGGACTCCGGAACACCGGGGAGCTGTTTTTT. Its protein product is CASSVSGLRNTGELFF. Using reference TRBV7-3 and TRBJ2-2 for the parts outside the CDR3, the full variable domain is GAGVSQTPSNKVTEKGKYVELRCDPISGHTALYWYRQSLGQGPEFLIYFQGTGAADDSGLPNDRFFAVRPEGSVSTLKIQRTERGDSAVYLCASSVSGLRNTGELFFGEGSRLTVL.

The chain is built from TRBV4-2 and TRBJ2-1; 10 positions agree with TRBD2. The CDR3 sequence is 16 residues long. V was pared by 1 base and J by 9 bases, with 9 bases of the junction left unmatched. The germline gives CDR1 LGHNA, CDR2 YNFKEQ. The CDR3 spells CASSQALAGEVGEQFF. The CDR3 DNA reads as TGTGCCAGCAGCCAAGCCCTAGCGGGAGAGGTGGGTGAGCAGTTCTTC.

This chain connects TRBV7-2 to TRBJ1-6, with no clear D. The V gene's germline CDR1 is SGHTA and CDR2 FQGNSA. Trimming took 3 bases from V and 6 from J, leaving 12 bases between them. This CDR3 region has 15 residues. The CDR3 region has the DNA TGTGCCAGCAGCTTCAGCGCCCGCGGTAATTCACCCCTCCACTTT. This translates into CASSFSARGNSPLHF.

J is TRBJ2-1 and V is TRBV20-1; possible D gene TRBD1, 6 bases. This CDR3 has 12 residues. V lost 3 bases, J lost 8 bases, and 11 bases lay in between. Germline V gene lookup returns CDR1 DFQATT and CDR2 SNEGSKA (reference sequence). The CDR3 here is CSASHRDDEQFF. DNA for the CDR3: TGCAGTGCTAGTCACAGGGATGATGAGCAGTTCTTC.

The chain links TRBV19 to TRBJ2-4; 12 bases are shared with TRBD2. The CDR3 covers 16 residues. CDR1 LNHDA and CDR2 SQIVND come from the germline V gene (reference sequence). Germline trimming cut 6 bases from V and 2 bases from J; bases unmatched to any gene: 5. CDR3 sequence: CASSPLAGGTKNIQYF. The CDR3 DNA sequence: TGTGCCAGTAGCCCGCTAGCGGGAGGGACCAAAAACATTCAGTACTTC.

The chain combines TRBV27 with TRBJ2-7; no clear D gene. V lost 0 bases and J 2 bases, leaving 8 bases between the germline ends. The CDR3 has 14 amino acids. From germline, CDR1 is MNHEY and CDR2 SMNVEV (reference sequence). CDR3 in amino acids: CASSLSREAYEQYF. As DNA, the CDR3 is TGTGCCAGCAGTTTATCCCGTGAGGCCTACGAGCAGTACTTC.

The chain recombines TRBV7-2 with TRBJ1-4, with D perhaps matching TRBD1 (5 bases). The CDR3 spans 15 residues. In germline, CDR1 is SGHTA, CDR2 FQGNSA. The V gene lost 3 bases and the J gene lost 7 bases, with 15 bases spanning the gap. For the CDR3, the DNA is TGTGCCAGCAGCTTCCTGACAGCAGGACGTGAAAAACTGTTTTTT. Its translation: CASSFLTAGREKLFF.

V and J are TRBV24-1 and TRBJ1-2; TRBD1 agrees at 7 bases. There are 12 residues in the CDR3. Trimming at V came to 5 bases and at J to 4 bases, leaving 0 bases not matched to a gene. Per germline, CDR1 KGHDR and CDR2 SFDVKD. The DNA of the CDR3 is TGTGCCACCAGTGGGGACAGCTATGGCTACACCTTC. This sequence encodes CATSGDSYGYTF.

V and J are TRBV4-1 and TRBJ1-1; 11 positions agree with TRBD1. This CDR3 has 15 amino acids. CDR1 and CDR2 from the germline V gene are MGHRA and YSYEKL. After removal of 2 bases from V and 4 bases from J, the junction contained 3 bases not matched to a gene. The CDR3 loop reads CASSQMGTGGTEAFF. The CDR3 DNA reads TGCGCCAGCAGCCAAATGGGGACAGGGGGCACTGAAGCTTTCTTT.

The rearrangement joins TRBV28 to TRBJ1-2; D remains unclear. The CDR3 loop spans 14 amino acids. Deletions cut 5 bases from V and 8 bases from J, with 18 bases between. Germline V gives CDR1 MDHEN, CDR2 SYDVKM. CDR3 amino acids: CASSAKLTEKGYTF. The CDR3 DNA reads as TGTGCCAGCAGTGCCAAGCTTACGGAGAAGGGCTACACCTTC.

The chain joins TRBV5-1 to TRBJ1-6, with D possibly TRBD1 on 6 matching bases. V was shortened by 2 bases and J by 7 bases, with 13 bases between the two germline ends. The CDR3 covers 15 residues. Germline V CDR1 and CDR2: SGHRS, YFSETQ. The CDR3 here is CASSFRTDGNSPLHF. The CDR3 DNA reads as TGCGCCAGCAGCTTCCGGACAGACGGGAATTCACCCCTCCACTTT.

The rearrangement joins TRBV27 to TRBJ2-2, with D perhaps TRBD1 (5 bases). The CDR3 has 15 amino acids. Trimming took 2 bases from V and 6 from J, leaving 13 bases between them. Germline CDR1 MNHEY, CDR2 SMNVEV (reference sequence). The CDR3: CASSLVRARAGELFF. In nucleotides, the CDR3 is TGTGCCAGCAGTTTAGTCAGGGCCCGGGCCGGGGAGCTGTTTTTT.

CDR3 sequence (DNA): TGTGCCACCAGTGACCTTAATCAGCCCCAGCATTTT. Translating gives CATSDLNQPQHF. J is TRBJ1-5 and V is TRBV24-1; D ambiguous. The ends were cut back, 4 bases at V and 4 bases at J, with 4 bases in the middle. From germline, CDR1 is KGHDR and CDR2 SFDVKD. CDR3 length: 12 amino acids.

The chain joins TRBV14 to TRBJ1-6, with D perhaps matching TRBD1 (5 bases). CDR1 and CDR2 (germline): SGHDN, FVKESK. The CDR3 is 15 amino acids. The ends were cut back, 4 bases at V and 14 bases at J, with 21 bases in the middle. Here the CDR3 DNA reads TGTGCCAGCAGCCTCGGAGGGGCTTGGGGTCATACCCTCCACTTT. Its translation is CASSLGGAWGHTLHF.

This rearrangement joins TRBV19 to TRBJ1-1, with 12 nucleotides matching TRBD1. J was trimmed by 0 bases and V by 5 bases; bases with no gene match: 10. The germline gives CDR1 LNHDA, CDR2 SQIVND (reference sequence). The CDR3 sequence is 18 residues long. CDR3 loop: CASSGEGTGGFLNTEAFF. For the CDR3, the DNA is TGTGCCAGTAGTGGCGAAGGGACAGGGGGCTTCCTGAACACTGAAGCTTTCTTT.

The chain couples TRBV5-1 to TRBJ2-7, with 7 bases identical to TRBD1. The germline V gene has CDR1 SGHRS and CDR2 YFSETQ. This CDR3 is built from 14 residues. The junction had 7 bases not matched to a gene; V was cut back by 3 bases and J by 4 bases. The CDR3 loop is CASSSTGFPYEQYF. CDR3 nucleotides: TGCGCCAGCAGCTCGACAGGGTTTCCTTACGAGCAGTACTTC.

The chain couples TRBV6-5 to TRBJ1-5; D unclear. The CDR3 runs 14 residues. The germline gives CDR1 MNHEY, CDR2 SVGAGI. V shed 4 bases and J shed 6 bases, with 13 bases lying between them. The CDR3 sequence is CASSSPLAGQPQHF. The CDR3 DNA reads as TGTGCCAGCAGTTCCCCTCTGGCGGGTCAGCCCCAGCATTTT.

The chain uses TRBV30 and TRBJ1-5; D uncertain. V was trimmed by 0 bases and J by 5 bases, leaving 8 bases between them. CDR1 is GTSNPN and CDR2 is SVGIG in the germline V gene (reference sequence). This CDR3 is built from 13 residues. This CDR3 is CAWSVQRDQPQHF. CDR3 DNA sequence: TGTGCCTGGAGTGTACAACGGGATCAGCCCCAGCATTTT.

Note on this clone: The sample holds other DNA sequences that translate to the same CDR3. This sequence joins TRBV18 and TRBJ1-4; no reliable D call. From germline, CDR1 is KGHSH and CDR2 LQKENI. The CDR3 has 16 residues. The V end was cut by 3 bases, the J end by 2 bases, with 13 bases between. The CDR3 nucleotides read TGTGCCAGCTCACCTCTTTCCGGGGTCACTAATGAAAAACTGTTTTTT. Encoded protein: CASSPLSGVTNEKLFF. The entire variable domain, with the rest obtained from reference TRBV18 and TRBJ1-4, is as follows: NAGVMQNPRHLVRRRGQEARLRCSPMKGHSHVYWYRQLPEEGLKFMVYLQKENIIDESGMPKERFSAEFPKEGPSILRIQQVVRGDSAAYFCASSPLSGVTNEKLFFGSGTQLSVL.

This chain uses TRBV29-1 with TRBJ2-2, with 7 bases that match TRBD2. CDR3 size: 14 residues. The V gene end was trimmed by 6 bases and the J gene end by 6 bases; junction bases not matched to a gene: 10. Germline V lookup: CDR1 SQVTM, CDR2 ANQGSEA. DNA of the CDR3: TGCAGCGTAGCACGGGGGGTCGCACCCGGGGAGCTGTTTTTT. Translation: CSVARGVAPGELFF.

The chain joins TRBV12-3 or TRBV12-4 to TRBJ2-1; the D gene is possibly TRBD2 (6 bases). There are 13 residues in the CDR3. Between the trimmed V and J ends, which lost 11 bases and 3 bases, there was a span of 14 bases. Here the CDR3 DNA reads TGTGCCTCCCAGGGACTCAGCTACAATGAGCAGTTCTTC. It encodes CASQGLSYNEQFF.